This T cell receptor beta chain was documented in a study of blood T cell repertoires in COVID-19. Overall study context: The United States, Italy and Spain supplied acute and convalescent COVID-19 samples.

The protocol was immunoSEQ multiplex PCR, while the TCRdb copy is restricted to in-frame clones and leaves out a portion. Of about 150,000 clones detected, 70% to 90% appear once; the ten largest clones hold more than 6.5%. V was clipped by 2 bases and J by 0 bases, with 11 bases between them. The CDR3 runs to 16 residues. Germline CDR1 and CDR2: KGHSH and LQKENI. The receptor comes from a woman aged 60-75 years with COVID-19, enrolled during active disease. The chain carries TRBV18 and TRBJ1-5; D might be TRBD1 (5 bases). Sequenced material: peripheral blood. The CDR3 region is CASSPVRVDSNQPQHF. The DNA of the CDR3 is TGTGCCAGCTCACCAGTCAGGGTTGATAGCAATCAGCCCCAGCATTTT.